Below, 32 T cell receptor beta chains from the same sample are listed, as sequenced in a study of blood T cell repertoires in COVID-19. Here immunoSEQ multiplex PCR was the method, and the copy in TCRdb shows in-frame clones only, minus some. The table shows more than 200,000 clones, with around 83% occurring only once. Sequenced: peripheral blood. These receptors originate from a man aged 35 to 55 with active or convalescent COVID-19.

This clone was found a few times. The CDR3, as DNA: TGCGCCAGCAGCCAAGAGTGGTACAGGGTCACTGGAAACACCATATATTTT. Amino acid sequence: CASSQEWYRVTGNTIYF. This sequence joins TRBV4-1 and TRBJ1-3; D might be TRBD1 (6 bases). This CDR3 has 17 amino acids. Trimming shortened V by 0 bases and J by 2 bases, and 14 bases separated the two germline ends. Germline V CDR1 and CDR2: MGHRA, YSYEKL.

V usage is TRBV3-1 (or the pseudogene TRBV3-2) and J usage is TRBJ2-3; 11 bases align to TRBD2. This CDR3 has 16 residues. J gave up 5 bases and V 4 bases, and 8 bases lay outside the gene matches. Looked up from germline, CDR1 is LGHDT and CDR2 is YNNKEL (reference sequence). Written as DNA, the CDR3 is TGTGCCAGCAGCCGCCGACTAGCGGGGACGGTAGATACGCAGTATTTT. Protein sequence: CASSRRLAGTVDTQYF.

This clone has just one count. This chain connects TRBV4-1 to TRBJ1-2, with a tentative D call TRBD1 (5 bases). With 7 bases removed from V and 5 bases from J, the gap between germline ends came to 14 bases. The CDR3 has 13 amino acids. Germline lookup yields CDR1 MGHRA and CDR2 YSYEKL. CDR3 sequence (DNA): TGCGCCAGCACCCCGGGAGAGGGGTATGGCTACACCTTC. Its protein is CASTPGEGYGYTF.

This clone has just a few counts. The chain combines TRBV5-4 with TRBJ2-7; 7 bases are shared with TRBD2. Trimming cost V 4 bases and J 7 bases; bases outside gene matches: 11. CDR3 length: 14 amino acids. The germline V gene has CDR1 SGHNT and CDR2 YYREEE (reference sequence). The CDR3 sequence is CASSQGTTTGEQYF. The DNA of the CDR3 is TGTGCCAGCAGCCAAGGGACTACCACGGGGGAGCAGTACTTC.

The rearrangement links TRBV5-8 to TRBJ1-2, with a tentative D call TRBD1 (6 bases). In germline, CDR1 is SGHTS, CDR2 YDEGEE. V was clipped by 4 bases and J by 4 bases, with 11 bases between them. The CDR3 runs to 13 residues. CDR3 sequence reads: CASSGGQFYGYTF. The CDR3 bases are TGTGCCAGCAGCGGAGGACAGTTCTATGGCTACACCTTC.

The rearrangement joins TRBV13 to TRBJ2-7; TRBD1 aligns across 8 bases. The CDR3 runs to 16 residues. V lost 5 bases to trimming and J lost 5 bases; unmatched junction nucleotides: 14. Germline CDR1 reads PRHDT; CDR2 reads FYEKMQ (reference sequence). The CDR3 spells CASSPGPPQGANEQYF. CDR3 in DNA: TGTGCCAGCAGCCCCGGACCGCCCCAGGGGGCAAACGAGCAGTACTTC.

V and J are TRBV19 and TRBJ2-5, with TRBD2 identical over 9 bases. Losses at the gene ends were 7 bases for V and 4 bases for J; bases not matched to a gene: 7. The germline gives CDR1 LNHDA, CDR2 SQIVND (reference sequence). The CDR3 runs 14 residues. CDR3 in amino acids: CASKQREVAETQYF. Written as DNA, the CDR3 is TGTGCCAGTAAGCAGCGGGAGGTTGCAGAGACCCAGTACTTC.

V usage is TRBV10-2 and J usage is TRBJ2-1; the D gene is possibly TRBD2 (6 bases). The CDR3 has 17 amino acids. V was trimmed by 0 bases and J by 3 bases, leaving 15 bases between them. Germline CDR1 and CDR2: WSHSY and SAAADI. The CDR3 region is CASSESPKRAHYNEQFF. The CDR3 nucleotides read TGCGCCAGCAGTGAGTCCCCTAAGCGGGCCCACTACAATGAGCAGTTCTTC.

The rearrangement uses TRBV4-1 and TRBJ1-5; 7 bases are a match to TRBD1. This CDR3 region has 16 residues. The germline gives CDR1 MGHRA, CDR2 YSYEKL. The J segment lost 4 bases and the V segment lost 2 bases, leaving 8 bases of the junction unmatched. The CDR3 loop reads CASSQPGRQGNQPQHF. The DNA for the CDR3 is TGCGCCAGCAGCCAACCTGGAAGACAGGGAAATCAGCCCCAGCATTTT.

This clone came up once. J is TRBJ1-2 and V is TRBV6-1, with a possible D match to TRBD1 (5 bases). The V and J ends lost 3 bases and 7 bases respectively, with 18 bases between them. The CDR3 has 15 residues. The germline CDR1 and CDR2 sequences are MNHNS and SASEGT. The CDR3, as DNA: TGTGCCAGCAGTGATTCGGCAGGGTGGTATCGTGGCTACACCTTC. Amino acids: CASSDSAGWYRGYTF.

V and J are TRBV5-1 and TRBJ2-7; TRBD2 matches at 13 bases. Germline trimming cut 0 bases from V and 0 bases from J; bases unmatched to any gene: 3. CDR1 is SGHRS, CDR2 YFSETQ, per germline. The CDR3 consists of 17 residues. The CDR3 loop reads CASSLATSGRASYEQYF. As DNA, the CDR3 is TGCGCCAGCAGCTTGGCTACTAGCGGGAGGGCCTCCTACGAGCAGTACTTC. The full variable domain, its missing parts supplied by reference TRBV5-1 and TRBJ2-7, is KAGVTQTPRYLIKTRGQQVTLSCSPISGHRSVSWYQQTPGQGLQFLFEYFSETQRNKGNFPGRFSGRQFSNSRSEMNVSTLELGDSALYLCASSLATSGRASYEQYFGPGTRLTVT.

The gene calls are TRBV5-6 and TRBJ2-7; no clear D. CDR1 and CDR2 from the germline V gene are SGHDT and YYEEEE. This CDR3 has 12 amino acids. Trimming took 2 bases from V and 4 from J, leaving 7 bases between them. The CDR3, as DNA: TGTGCCAGCAGCTTAGAGAGGTACGAGCAGTACTTC. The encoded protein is CASSLERYEQYF.

The CDR3 bases are TGTGCCAGCACAGGGGACAGATCCTACGAGCAGTACTTC. This codes for CASTGDRSYEQYF. The rearrangement links TRBV2 to TRBJ2-7; 7 bases are shared with TRBD1. The J segment lost 1 base and the V segment lost 7 bases, leaving 4 bases of the junction unmatched. The CDR3 sequence is 13 residues long. The germline V gene encodes CDR1 SNHLY and CDR2 FYNNEI.

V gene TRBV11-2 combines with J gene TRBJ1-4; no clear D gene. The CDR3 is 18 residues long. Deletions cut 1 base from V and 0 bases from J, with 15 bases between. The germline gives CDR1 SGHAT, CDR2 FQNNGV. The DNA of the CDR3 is TGTGCCAGCAGCTTAGTCCCCTTCAGTCCTGCAACTAATGAAAAACTGTTTTTT. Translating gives CASSLVPFSPATNEKLFF.

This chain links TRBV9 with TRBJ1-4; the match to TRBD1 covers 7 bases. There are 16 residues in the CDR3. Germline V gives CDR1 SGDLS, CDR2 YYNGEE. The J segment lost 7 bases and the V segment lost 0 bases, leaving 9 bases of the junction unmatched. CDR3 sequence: CASSVGEGARGEKLFF. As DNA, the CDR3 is TGTGCCAGCAGCGTAGGAGAGGGGGCACGTGGTGAAAAACTGTTTTTT. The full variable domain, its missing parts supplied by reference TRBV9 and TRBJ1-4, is DSGVTQTPKHLITATGQRVTLRCSPRSGDLSVYWYQQSLDQGLQFLIQYYNGEERAKGNILERFSAQQFPDLHSELNLSSLELGDSALYFCASSVGEGARGEKLFFGSGTQLSVL.

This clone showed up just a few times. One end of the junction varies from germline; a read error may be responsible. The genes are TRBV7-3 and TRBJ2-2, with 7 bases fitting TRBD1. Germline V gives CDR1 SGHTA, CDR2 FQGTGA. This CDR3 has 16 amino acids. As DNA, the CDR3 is TGTGCCAGCAGCCTAACGACAGGGACGCGTACCGGGGAGCTGTTTTTT. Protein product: CASSLTTGTRTGELFF.

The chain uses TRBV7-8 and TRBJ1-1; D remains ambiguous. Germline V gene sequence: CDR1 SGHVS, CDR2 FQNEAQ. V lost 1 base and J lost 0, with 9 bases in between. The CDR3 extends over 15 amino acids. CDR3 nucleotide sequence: TGTGCCAGCAGCTTAGTTGAGGTAATGAACACTGAAGCTTTCTTT. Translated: CASSLVEVMNTEAFF.

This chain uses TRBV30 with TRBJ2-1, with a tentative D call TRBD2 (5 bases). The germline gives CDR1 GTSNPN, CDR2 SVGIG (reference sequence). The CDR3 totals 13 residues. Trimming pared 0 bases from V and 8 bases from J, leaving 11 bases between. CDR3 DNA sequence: TGTGCCTGGAGTGTACAATCGAGGGATGAGCAGTTCTTC. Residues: CAWSVQSRDEQFF.

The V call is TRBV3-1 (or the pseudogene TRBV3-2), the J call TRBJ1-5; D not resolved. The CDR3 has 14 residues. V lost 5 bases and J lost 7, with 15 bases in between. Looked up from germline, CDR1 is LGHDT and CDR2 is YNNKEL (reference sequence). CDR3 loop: CASSSRHEGQPQHF. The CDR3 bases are TGTGCCAGCAGCTCCCGACATGAGGGCCAGCCCCAGCATTTT.

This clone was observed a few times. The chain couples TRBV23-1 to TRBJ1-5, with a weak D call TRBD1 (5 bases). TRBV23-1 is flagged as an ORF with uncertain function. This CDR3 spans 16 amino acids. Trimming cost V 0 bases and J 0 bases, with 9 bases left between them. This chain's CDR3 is CASSQSRQNSNQPQHF. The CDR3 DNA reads TGCGCCAGCAGTCAATCTAGACAGAATAGCAATCAGCCCCAGCATTTT.

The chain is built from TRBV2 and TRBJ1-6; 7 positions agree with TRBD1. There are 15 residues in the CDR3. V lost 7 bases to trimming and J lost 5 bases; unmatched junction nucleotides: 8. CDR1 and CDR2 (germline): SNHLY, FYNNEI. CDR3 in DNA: TGTGCCAGCAAAGCTGACAGGGTTAATAATTCACCCCTCCACTTT. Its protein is CASKADRVNNSPLHF.

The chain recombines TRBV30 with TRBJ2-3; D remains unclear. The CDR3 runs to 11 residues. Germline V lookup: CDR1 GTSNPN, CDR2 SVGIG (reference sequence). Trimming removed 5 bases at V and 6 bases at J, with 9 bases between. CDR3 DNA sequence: TGTGCCTGGCGCATCGGGGATACGCAGTATTTT. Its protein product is CAWRIGDTQYF. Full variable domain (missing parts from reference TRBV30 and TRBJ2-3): SQTIHQWPATLVQPVGSPLSLECTVEGTSNPNLYWYRQAAGRGLQLLFYSVGIGQISSEVPQNLSASRPQDRQFILSSKKLLLSDSGFYLCAWRIGDTQYFGPGTRLTVL.

The CDR3 here is CASSLGLYQPQHF. The CDR3 DNA reads TGTGCCAGCAGTTTAGGGCTTTACCAGCCCCAGCATTTT. The chain has TRBV12-3 or TRBV12-4 and TRBJ1-5; D unclear. Trimming pared 1 base from V and 7 bases from J, leaving 8 bases between. The CDR3 extends over 13 amino acids.

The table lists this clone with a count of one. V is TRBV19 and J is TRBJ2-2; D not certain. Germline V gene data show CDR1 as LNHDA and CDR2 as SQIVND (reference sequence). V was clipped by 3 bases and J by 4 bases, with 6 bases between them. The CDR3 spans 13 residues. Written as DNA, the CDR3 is TGTGCCAGTAGTATCGGTAGCACCGGGGAGCTGTTTTTT. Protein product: CASSIGSTGELFF.

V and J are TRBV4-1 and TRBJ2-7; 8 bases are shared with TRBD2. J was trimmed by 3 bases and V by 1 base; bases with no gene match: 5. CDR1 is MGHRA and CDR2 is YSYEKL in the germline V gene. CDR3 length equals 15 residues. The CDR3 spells CASSQAPGTSYEQYF. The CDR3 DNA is TGCGCCAGCAGCCAAGCCCCCGGGACTAGCTACGAGCAGTACTTC.

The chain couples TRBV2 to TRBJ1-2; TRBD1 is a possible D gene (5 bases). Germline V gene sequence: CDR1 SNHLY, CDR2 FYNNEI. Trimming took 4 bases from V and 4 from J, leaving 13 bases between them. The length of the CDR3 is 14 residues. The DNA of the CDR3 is TGTGCCAGCAGTGTAGGTTCAGGGATCTATGGCTACACCTTC. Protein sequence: CASSVGSGIYGYTF.

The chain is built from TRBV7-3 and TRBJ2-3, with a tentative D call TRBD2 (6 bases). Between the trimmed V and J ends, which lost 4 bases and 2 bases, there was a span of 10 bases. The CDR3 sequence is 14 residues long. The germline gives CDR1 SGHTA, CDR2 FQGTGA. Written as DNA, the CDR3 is TGTGCCAGCAGCTCCGGGACTTCCACAGATACGCAGTATTTT. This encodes CASSSGTSTDTQYF.

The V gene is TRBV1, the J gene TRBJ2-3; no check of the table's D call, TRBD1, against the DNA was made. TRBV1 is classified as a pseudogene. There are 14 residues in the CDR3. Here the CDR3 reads CTSSRWQGKGTQYF. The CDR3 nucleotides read TGCACCAGCAGCCGCTGGCAGGGAAAGGGTACGCAGTATTTT.

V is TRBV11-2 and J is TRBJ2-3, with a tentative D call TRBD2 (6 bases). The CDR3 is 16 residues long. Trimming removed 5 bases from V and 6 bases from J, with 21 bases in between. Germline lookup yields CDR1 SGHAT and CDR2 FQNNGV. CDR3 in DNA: TGTGCCAGCAGCCTAAGGACGAGACTAGATCTGGATACGCAGTATTTT. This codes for CASSLRTRLDLDTQYF.

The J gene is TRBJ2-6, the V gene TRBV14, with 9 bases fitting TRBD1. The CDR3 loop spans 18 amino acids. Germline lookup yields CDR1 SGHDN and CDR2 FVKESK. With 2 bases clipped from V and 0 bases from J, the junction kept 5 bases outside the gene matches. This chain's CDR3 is CASSQLGDRVSGANVLTF. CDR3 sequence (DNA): TGTGCCAGCAGCCAACTGGGGGACAGGGTCTCTGGGGCCAACGTCCTGACTTTC.

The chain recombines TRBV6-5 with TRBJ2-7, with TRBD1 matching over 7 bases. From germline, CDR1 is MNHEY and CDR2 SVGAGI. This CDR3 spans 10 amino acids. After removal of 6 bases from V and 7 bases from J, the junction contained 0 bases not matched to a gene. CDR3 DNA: TGTGCCAGCAGGGACAGGGAGCAGTACTTC. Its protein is CASRDREQYF.

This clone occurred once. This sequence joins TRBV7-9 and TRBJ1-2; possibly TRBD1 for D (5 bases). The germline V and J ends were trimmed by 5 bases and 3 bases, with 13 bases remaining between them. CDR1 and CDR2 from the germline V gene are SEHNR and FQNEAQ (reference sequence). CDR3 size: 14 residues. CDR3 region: CASSPKGKDYGYTF. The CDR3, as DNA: TGTGCCAGCAGCCCCAAGGGGAAAGACTATGGCTACACCTTC. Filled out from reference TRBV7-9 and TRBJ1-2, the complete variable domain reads DTGVSQNPRHKITKRGQNVTFRCDPISEHNRLYWYRQTLGQGPEFLTYFQNEAQLEKSRLLSDRFSAERPKGSFSTLEIQRTEQGDSAMYLCASSPKGKDYGYTFGSGTRLTVV.